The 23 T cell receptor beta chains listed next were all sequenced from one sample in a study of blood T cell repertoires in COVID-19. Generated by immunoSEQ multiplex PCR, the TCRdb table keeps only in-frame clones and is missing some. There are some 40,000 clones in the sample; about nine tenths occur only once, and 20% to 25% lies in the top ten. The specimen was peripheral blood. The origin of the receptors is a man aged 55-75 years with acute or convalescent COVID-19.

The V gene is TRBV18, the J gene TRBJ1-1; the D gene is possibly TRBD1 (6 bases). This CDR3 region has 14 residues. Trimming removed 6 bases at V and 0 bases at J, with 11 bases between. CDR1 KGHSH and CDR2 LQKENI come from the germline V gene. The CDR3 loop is CASSRGRVNTEAFF. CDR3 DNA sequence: TGTGCCAGCTCCAGGGGACGGGTGAACACTGAAGCTTTCTTT.

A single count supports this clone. The CDR3 DNA follows: TGTGCCACCAGTGATTTGAGGGGGGGCGCAGATACGCAGTATTTT. Translation: CATSDLRGGADTQYF. The gene calls are TRBV24-1 and TRBJ2-3, with D tentatively TRBD2 (7 bases). The CDR3 consists of 15 residues. The V and J ends lost 0 bases and 4 bases respectively, with 10 bases between them. Germline V CDR1 and CDR2: KGHDR, SFDVKD.

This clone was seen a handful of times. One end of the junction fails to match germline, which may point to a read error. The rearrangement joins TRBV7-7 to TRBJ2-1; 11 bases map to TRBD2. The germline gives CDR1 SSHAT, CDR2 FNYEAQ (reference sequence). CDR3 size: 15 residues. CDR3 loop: CASSLQLAGESEQFF. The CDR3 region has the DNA TGTGCTAGCAGCCTACAACTAGCGGGAGAGAGTGAGCAGTTCTTC.

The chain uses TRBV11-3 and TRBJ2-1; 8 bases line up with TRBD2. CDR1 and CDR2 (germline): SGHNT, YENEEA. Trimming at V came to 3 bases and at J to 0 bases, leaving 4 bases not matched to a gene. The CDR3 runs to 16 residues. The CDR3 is CASSLSGSYSYNEQFF. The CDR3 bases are TGTGCCAGCAGCTTGAGCGGGAGTTACTCCTACAATGAGCAGTTCTTC. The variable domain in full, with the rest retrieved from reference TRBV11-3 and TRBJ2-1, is EAGVVQSPRYKIIEKKQPVAFWCNPISGHNTLYWYLQNLGQGPELLIRYENEEAVDDSQLPKDRFSAERLKGVDSTLKIQPAELGDSAVYLCASSLSGSYSYNEQFFGPGTRLTVL.

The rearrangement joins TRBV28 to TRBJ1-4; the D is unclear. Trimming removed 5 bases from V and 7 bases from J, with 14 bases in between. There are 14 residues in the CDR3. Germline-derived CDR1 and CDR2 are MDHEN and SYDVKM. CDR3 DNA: TGTGCCAGCAGTCCCCGGAGAGGTGGTGAAAAACTGTTTTTT. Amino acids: CASSPRRGGEKLFF.

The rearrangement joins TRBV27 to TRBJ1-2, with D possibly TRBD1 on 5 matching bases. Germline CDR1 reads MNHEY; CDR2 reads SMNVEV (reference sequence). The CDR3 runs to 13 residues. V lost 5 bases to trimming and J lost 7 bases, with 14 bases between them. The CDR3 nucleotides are TGTGCCAGCAGTCCAGGACAAATAGGTGGCTACACCTTC. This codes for CASSPGQIGGYTF.

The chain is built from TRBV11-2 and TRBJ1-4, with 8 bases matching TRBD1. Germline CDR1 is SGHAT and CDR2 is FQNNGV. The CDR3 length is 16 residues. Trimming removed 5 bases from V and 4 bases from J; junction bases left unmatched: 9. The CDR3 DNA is TGTGCCAGCAGCCTGGGCGCAGGGGGCATTAATGAAAAACTGTTTTTT. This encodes CASSLGAGGINEKLFF.

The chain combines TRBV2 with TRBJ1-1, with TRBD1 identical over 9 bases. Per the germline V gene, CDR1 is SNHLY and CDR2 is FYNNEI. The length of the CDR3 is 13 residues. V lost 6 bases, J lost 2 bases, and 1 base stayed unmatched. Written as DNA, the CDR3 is TGTGCCAGCAGGGGACAGGGAAACACTGAAGCTTTCTTT. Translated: CASRGQGNTEAFF.

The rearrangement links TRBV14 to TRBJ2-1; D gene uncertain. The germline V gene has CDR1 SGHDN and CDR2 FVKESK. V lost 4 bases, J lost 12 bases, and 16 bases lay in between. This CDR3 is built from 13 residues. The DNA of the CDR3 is TGTGCCAGCAGCCGGGCCCTCGGCGAAGGGCAGTTCTTC. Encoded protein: CASSRALGEGQFF.

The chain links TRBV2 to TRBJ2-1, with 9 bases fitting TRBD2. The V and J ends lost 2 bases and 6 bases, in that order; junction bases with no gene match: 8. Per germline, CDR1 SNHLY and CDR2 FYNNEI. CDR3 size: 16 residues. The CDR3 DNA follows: TGTGCCAGCAGTGAAAGGGCTAGCGGGGTCCTCAATGAGCAGTTCTTC. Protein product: CASSERASGVLNEQFF. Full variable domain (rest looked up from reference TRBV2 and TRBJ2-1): EPEVTQTPSHQVTQMGQEVILRCVPISNHLYFYWYRQILGQKVEFLVSFYNNEISEKSEIFDDQFSVERPDGSNFTLKIRSTKLEDSAMYFCASSERASGVLNEQFFGPGTRLTVL.

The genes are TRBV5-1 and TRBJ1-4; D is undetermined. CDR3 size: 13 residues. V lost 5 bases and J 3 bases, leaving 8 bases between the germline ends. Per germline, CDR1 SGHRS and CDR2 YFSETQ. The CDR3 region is CASRGGPNEKLFF. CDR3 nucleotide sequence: TGCGCCAGCAGAGGAGGCCCTAATGAAAAACTGTTTTTT.

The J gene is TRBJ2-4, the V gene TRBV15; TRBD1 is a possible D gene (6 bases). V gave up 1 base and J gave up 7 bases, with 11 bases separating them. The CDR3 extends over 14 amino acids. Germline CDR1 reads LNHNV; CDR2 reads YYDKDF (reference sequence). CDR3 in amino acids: CATSRASGGNIQYF. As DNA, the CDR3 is TGTGCCACCAGCAGAGCCTCTGGGGGCAACATTCAGTACTTC.

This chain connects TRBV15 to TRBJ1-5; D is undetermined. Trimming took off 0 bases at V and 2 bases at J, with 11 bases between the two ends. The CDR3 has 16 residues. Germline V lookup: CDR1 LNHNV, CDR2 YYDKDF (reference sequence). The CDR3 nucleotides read TGTGCCACCAGCAGAGATCCCCGGGGAGGCAATCAGCCCCAGCATTTT. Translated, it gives CATSRDPRGGNQPQHF.

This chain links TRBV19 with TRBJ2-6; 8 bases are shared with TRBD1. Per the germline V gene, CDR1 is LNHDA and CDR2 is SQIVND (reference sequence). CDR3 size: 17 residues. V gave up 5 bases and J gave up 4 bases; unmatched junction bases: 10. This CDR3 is CASSPGTGSSGANVLTF. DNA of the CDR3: TGTGCCAGTAGTCCCGGGACAGGTAGTTCAGGGGCCAACGTCCTGACTTTC.

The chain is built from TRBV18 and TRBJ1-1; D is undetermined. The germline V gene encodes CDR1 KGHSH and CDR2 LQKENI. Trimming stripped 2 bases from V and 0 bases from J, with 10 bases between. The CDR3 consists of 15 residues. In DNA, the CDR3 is TGTGCCAGCTCACCAAGTTCGAGTCTGAACACTGAAGCTTTCTTT. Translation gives CASSPSSSLNTEAFF.

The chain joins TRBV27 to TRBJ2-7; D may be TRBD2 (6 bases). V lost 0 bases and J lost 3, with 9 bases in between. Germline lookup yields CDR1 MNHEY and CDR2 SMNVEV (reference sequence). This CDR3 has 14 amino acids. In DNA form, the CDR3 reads TGTGCCAGCAGTTTATCCGGGGGAAGCTACGAGCAGTACTTC. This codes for CASSLSGGSYEQYF.

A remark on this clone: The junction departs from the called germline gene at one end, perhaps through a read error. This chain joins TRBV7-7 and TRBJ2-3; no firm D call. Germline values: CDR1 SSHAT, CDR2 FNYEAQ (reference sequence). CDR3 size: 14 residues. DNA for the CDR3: TGTGCTAGCAGCTTGGGCGTCGGCACAGATACGCAGTATTTT. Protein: CASSLGVGTDTQYF.

CDR3 DNA sequence: TGTGCCAGCAGCTCACCAGGAAGCACTGAAGCTTTCTTT. Protein product: CASSSPGSTEAFF. The J gene is TRBJ1-1, the V gene TRBV7-9; D call uncertain. Germline CDR1 is SEHNR and CDR2 is FQNEAQ (reference sequence). The CDR3 runs 13 residues. V lost 4 bases and J lost 4, with 10 bases in between.

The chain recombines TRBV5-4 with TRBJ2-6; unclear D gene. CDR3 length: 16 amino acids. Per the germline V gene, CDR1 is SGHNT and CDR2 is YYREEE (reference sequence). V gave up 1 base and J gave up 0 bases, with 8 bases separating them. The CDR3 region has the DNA TGTGCCAGCAGCTTGCCCGATAGCTCTGGGGCCAACGTCCTGACTTTC. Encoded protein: CASSLPDSSGANVLTF. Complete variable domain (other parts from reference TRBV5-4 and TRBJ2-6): ETGVTQSPTHLIKTRGQQVTLRCSSQSGHNTVSWYQQALGQGPQFIFQYYREEENGRGNFPPRFSGLQFPNYSSELNVNALELDDSALYLCASSLPDSSGANVLTFGAGSRLTVL.

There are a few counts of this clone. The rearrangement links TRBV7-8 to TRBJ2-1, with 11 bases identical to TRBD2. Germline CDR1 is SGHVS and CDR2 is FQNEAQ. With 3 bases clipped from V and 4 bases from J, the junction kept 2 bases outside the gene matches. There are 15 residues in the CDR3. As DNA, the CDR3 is TGTGCCAGCAGCTTGGGACTAGCGGATTACAATGAGCAGTTCTTC. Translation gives CASSLGLADYNEQFF.

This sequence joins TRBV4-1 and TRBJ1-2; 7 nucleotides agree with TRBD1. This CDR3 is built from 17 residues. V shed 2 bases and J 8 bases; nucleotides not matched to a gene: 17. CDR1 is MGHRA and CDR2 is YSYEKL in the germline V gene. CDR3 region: CASSQPFLRAQGNGYTF. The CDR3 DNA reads TGCGCCAGCAGCCAACCCTTCCTTAGGGCACAGGGGAACGGCTACACCTTC.

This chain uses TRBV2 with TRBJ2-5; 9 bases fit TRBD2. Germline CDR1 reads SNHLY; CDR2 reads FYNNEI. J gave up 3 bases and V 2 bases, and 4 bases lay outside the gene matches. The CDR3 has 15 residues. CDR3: CASSEQSSGKETQYF. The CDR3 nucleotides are TGTGCCAGCAGTGAACAGTCTAGCGGGAAAGAGACCCAGTACTTC.

The CDR3 nucleotides are TGCGCCAGCAGCTTGGGGACAGGGAGTGAAAAACTGTTTTTT. Its protein product is CASSLGTGSEKLFF. The J gene is TRBJ1-4, the V gene TRBV5-1; 8 bases align to TRBD1. The CDR3 is 14 amino acids. Germline assignment: CDR1 SGHRS and CDR2 YFSETQ. Germline trimming cut 0 bases from V and 7 bases from J; bases unmatched to any gene: 2.